This T cell receptor (beta chain) was sequenced for a study of blood T cell repertoires in COVID-19. Study information: COVID-19 samples collected from the United States, Italy and Spain covered acute and convalescent phases. T cells, B-cell-depleted T cells, or PBMCs provided the cDNA or gDNA that served as material.

Germline loops: CDR1 ENHRY, CDR2 SYGVKD. The CDR3 loop spans 18 amino acids. V lost 0 bases, J lost 1 base, and 4 bases stayed unmatched. Authors' data handling: Quantification of nucleated cells was approximated via reference gene primer amplification. Profiling relied on immunoSEQ multiplex PCR, and the TCRdb table lists in-frame clones only, not all of them. V and J calls and clone size come straight from that table; D and trimming were deduced from the DNA. The sample holds tens of thousands of clones, about 88% seen once. Input material: peripheral blood. The TCR sequence derives from a woman older than 75 with acute or convalescent COVID-19. The rearrangement joins TRBV10-3 to TRBJ1-6, with 9 positions matching TRBD1. This CDR3 is CAISESGTGSSYNSPLHF. The DNA for the CDR3 is TGTGCCATCAGTGAGTCTGGGACAGGGAGTTCCTATAATTCACCCCTCCACTTT.